This TCR beta chain was retrieved from a study of T cell responses to AZD1222 COVID-19 vaccine. Study-wide results and limits: Nearly half of unique spike-specific TCRs reportedly avoided B.1.351 and B.1.1.7 mutated regions. In a largely white British group with more females than males, clonal diversity was possibly underestimated.

Sequencing was performed with immunoSEQ multiplex PCR; in TCRdb, only in-frame clones are kept and a portion is missing. The sample contains about 110,000 clones, around 83% of which appear only once. V was pared by 5 bases and J by 2 bases, with 6 bases between. CDR3 length equals 13 residues. Germline values: CDR1 SGHTA, CDR2 FQGNSA. As concerns this clone: The antigen remains unidentified.

This sample comprised peripheral blood, obtained on day 0 of AZD1222 vaccination. The receptor was isolated from an adult in good health. The gene calls are TRBV7-2 and TRBJ2-2, with no clear D. The CDR3 region is CASSTPNTGELFF. The CDR3 DNA reads TGTGCCAGCAGCACCCCAAACACCGGGGAGCTGTTTTTT.